Below, 7 T cell receptor beta chains from the same sample are listed, as sequenced in a study of blood T cell repertoires in COVID-19. Profiled with immunoSEQ multiplex PCR; TCRdb holds only in-frame clones, not every one. Of 250,000 to 300,000 clones listed, 70% to 90% are singletons. Source material: peripheral blood. The receptors come from a woman aged 25 to 45 with COVID-19, enrolled during active disease.

This rearrangement joins TRBV6-6 to TRBJ2-7; 12 bases match TRBD1. This CDR3 region has 14 residues. Losses at the gene ends were 5 bases for V and 5 bases for J; bases not matched to a gene: 4. Looked up from germline, CDR1 is MNHNY and CDR2 is SVGAGI (reference sequence). In DNA form, the CDR3 reads TGTGCCAGCAGTAGGGACAGGGGGCGAAACGAGCAGTACTTC. Translating gives CASSRDRGRNEQYF.

V gene TRBV5-6 combines with J gene TRBJ2-7, with TRBD1 matching over 10 bases. This CDR3 has 15 residues. V was clipped by 4 bases and J by 2 bases; unmatched bases: 6. The germline CDR1 and CDR2 sequences are SGHDT and YYEEEE. CDR3 loop: CASSGGTGVTYEQYF. The CDR3 DNA reads as TGTGCCAGCAGCGGGGGGACAGGGGTAACCTACGAGCAGTACTTC.

This clone appeared a single time. The rearrangement links TRBV30 to TRBJ2-5; D remains unclear. The V end lost 0 bases, the J end lost 1 base, and 6 bases lay between the germline ends. The CDR3 contains 13 residues. The V gene's germline CDR1 is GTSNPN and CDR2 SVGIG (reference sequence). The DNA of the CDR3 is TGTGCCTGGAGTGTAACTCTCCAAGAGACCCAGTACTTC. Protein product: CAWSVTLQETQYF.

The chain employs TRBV6-5 and TRBJ1-1; 9 positions match TRBD1. J was trimmed by 1 base and V by 2 bases; bases with no gene match: 2. Germline CDR1 and CDR2: MNHEY and SVGAGI. This CDR3 has 15 amino acids. CDR3 amino acids: CASSYPGQGNTEAFF. The DNA for the CDR3 is TGTGCCAGCAGTTACCCGGGACAGGGGAACACTGAAGCTTTCTTT.

The chain employs TRBV30 and TRBJ2-2; D possibly corresponds to TRBD2 (5 bases). The V end was cut by 4 bases, the J end by 7 bases, with 10 bases between. The CDR3 totals 12 residues. CDR1 and CDR2 from the germline V gene are GTSNPN and SVGIG (reference sequence). The CDR3 spells CAWTPRGGELFF. The CDR3 region has the DNA TGTGCCTGGACCCCCCGGGGCGGGGAGCTGTTTTTT.

This rearrangement joins TRBV7-9 to TRBJ2-7; tentatively, D is TRBD2 (6 bases). CDR1 SEHNR and CDR2 FQNEAQ come from the germline V gene (reference sequence). This CDR3 comprises 15 residues. V gave up 4 bases and J gave up 2 bases, with 15 bases separating them. CDR3 residues: CASSSGELTAYEQYF. The CDR3 coding sequence is TGTGCCAGCAGCTCGGGAGAACTTACTGCCTACGAGCAGTACTTC. The full variable domain, its missing parts supplied by reference TRBV7-9 and TRBJ2-7, is DTGVSQNPRHKITKRGQNVTFRCDPISEHNRLYWYRQTLGQGPEFLTYFQNEAQLEKSRLLSDRFSAERPKGSFSTLEIQRTEQGDSAMYLCASSSGELTAYEQYFGPGTRLTVT.

CDR3 loop: CASRDWTTDTQYF. CDR3 DNA sequence: TGTGCCAGCAGGGACTGGACCACAGATACGCAGTATTTT. This sequence joins TRBV2 and TRBJ2-3; possible D gene TRBD2, 5 bases. The CDR3 is 13 residues long. Germline V gives CDR1 SNHLY, CDR2 FYNNEI. V dropped 6 bases and J dropped 2 bases, with 9 bases sitting between them.